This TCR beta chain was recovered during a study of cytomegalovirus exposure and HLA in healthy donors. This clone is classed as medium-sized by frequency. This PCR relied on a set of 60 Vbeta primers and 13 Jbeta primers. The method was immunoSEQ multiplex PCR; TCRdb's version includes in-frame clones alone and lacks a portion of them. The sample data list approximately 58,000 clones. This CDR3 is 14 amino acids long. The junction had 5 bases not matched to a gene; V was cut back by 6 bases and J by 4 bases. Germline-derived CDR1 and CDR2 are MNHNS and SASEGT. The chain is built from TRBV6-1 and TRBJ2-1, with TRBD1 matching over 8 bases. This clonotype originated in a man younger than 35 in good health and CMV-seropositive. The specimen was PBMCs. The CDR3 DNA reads TGTGCCAGCAGCCCACAGGGGGGATACAATGAGCAGTTCTTC. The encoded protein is CASSPQGGYNEQFF.